What follows are 12 T cell receptor beta chains derived from one specimen sequenced in a study of blood T cell repertoires in COVID-19. Some clones are missing from TCRdb's copy, which holds only in-frame ones; the method was immunoSEQ multiplex PCR. The data show more than 250,000 clones, 85% to 90% seen once. Sample: peripheral blood. These receptors all come from a woman between 45 and 65 years old with COVID-19, enrolled during active disease.

CDR3 in amino acids: CASSRGQANYGYTF. The CDR3 DNA reads as TGTGCCAGCAGTCGGGGACAGGCTAACTATGGCTACACCTTC. The chain couples TRBV6-5 to TRBJ1-2; 8 bases agree with TRBD1. The CDR3 length is 14 residues. The germline gives CDR1 MNHEY, CDR2 SVGAGI. V was pared by 5 bases and J by 0 bases, with 2 bases of the junction left unmatched.

V usage is TRBV4-1 and J usage is TRBJ2-5; D uncertain. Trimming took 1 base from V and 3 from J, leaving 9 bases between them. The germline V gene has CDR1 MGHRA and CDR2 YSYEKL. The CDR3 sequence is 14 residues long. Here the CDR3 reads CASSQVSREETQYF. CDR3 nucleotide sequence: TGCGCCAGCAGCCAAGTTAGCCGGGAAGAGACCCAGTACTTC.

The chain uses TRBV19 and TRBJ1-5; tentative D call: TRBD1 (5 bases). The CDR3 consists of 14 residues. V lost 3 bases, J lost 2 bases, and 8 bases lay in between. Germline CDR1 is LNHDA and CDR2 is SQIVND (reference sequence). The CDR3 DNA reads as TGTGCCAGTAGTATGCCGGGGGGCAATCAGCCCCAGCATTTT. It translates to CASSMPGGNQPQHF. Together with reference TRBV19 and TRBJ1-5, the CDR3 gives the full variable domain: DGGITQSPKYLFRKEGQNVTLSCEQNLNHDAMYWYRQDPGQGLRLIYYSQIVNDFQKGDIAEGYSVSREKKESFPLTVTSAQKNPTAFYLCASSMPGGNQPQHFGDGTRLSIL.

V is TRBV27 and J is TRBJ2-3; TRBD2 aligns across 9 bases. CDR3 length: 17 amino acids. The germline V gene has CDR1 MNHEY and CDR2 SMNVEV (reference sequence). Losses at the gene ends were 4 bases for V and 2 bases for J; bases not matched to a gene: 10. As DNA, the CDR3 is TGTGCCAGCAGTTCCTATTATAGGACTAGCGTCACAGATACGCAGTATTTT. Translated: CASSSYYRTSVTDTQYF.

The chain's CDR3 is CAISDPGGSYEQYF. The CDR3 DNA is TGTGCCATCAGTGACCCGGGAGGGTCATACGAGCAGTACTTC. The rearrangement links TRBV10-3 to TRBJ2-7; 8 nucleotides align to TRBD2. The germline V gene has CDR1 ENHRY and CDR2 SYGVKD. The CDR3 sequence is 14 residues long. The ends lost 3 bases at V and 4 bases at J; junction bases unmatched: 5.

The chain recombines TRBV5-1 with TRBJ2-7; weak D call: TRBD1 (5 bases). The CDR3 runs 15 residues. V was cut by 5 bases and J by 0 bases, with 15 bases left in between. The germline CDR1 and CDR2 sequences are SGHRS and YFSETQ. The CDR3 loop is CASRSDSAASYEQYF. As DNA, the CDR3 is TGCGCCAGCAGATCCGACAGCGCGGCCTCCTACGAGCAGTACTTC.

This chain joins TRBV6-1 and TRBJ2-7; the match to TRBD2 covers 12 bases. Per the germline V gene, CDR1 is MNHNS and CDR2 is SASEGT. The CDR3 extends over 15 amino acids. After removal of 1 base from V and 2 bases from J, the junction contained 0 bases not matched to a gene. CDR3 region: CASSEGLAGAYEQYF. DNA for the CDR3: TGTGCCAGCAGTGAAGGACTAGCGGGAGCCTACGAGCAGTACTTC.

The J gene is TRBJ2-7, the V gene TRBV27; D is unclear. Germline V gene data show CDR1 as MNHEY and CDR2 as SMNVEV (reference sequence). V was shortened by 3 bases and J by 4 bases, with 7 bases between the two germline ends. The CDR3 covers 12 residues. The CDR3 is CASSFAGYEQYF. In nucleotides, the CDR3 is TGTGCCAGCAGTTTCGCCGGTTACGAGCAGTACTTC.

V gene TRBV6-1 combines with J gene TRBJ2-7, with 7 bases that match TRBD2. V shed 0 bases and J 9 bases; nucleotides not matched to a gene: 8. Per the germline V gene, CDR1 is MNHNS and CDR2 is SASEGT. There are 14 residues in the CDR3. The CDR3 sequence: CASSEALALFMQYF. The CDR3 bases are TGTGCCAGCAGTGAAGCACTAGCGCTCTTTATGCAGTACTTC.

The rearrangement joins TRBV3-1 (or the pseudogene TRBV3-2) to TRBJ2-1; 10 nucleotides line up with TRBD2. Germline CDR1 and CDR2: LGHDT and YNNKEL (reference sequence). V lost 1 base and J lost 6; bases outside the gene matches: 3. The CDR3 has 15 amino acids. The CDR3 sequence is CASSQVRTSGNEQFF. As DNA, the CDR3 is TGTGCCAGCAGCCAAGTAAGGACTAGCGGCAATGAGCAGTTCTTC.

The chain uses TRBV7-2 and TRBJ2-7; 8 bases fit TRBD1. The J segment lost 3 bases and the V segment lost 3 bases, leaving 4 bases of the junction unmatched. CDR3 length: 14 amino acids. Germline CDR1 SGHTA, CDR2 FQGNSA. CDR3 bases: TGTGCCAGCAGCTTGGACAGGGACTTCTACGAGCAGTACTTC. Amino acids: CASSLDRDFYEQYF.

J is TRBJ2-2 and V is TRBV19, with TRBD2 identical over 8 bases. Trimming at V came to 5 bases and at J to 1 base, leaving 3 bases not matched to a gene. Looked up from germline, CDR1 is LNHDA and CDR2 is SQIVND (reference sequence). The CDR3 is 15 amino acids. The CDR3 DNA reads TGTGCCAGTAGTCAACTAGCGGTGAACACCGGGGAGCTGTTTTTT. This gives the protein CASSQLAVNTGELFF.